Below are 5 T cell receptor beta chains sequenced from a single sample in a study of control samples from healthy donors and cancer patients. The repertoire was sequenced with immunoSEQ multiplex PCR; TCRdb's copy has only in-frame clones and lacks some. The sample includes around 50,000 clones, roughly 94% seen only once; the top ten take approximately 2.3%. The specimen sequenced was blood. These receptors all come from a man aged 30 to 45 in good health.

V is TRBV19 and J is TRBJ2-7; D tentatively reads TRBD1 or TRBD2 (6 bases each). The CDR3 contains 14 residues. The germline V gene encodes CDR1 LNHDA and CDR2 SQIVND (reference sequence). The ends were cut back, 3 bases at V and 4 bases at J, with 13 bases in the middle. Here the CDR3 reads CASSIGGGGYEQYF. The CDR3 DNA is TGTGCCAGTAGTATTGGTGGAGGGGGGTACGAGCAGTACTTC.

The rearrangement uses TRBV3-1 (or the pseudogene TRBV3-2) and TRBJ1-1, with D possibly being TRBD1 (6 bases). Trimming pared 10 bases from V and 1 base from J, leaving 13 bases between. From germline, CDR1 is LGHDT and CDR2 YNNKEL (reference sequence). The CDR3 totals 13 residues. CDR3 sequence: CATWGAKNTEAFF. CDR3 bases: TGTGCCACATGGGGGGCAAAGAACACTGAAGCTTTCTTT.

The V gene is TRBV11-2, the J gene TRBJ2-7; no clear D. Germline CDR1 is SGHAT and CDR2 is FQNNGV. The CDR3 extends over 14 amino acids. V was cut by 1 base and J by 6 bases, with 13 bases left in between. CDR3 sequence reads: CASSLATLALEQYF. In nucleotides, the CDR3 is TGTGCCAGCAGCTTAGCGACACTCGCTCTCGAGCAGTACTTC.

This rearrangement joins TRBV12-3 or TRBV12-4 to TRBJ1-3; D perhaps matches TRBD1 (5 bases). This CDR3 has 13 amino acids. V lost 8 bases and J lost 0, with 8 bases in between. This chain's CDR3 is CASRDSSGNTIYF. Written as DNA, the CDR3 is TGTGCCAGCCGCGACAGCTCTGGAAACACCATATATTTT.

The chain carries TRBV15 and TRBJ2-2; no reliable D call. V was shortened by 1 base and J by 5 bases, with 5 bases between the two germline ends. Germline V gene lookup returns CDR1 LNHNV and CDR2 YYDKDF (reference sequence). The CDR3 contains 13 residues. Written as DNA, the CDR3 is TGTGCCACCAGCAGAGGAGTTACCGGGGAGCTGTTTTTT. Translated: CATSRGVTGELFF.